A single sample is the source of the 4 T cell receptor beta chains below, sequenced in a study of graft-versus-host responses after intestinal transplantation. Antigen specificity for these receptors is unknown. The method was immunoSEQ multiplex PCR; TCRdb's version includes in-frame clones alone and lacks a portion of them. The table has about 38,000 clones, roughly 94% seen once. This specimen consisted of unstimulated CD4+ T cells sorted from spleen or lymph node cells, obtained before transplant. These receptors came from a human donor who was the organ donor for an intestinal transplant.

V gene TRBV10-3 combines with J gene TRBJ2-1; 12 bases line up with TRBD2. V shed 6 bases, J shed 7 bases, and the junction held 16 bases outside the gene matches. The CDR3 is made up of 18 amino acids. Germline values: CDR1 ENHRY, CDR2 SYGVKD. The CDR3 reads CAIRRGASGGANWNEQFF. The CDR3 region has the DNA TGTGCCATCAGAAGGGGAGCTAGCGGGGGGGCCAATTGGAATGAGCAGTTCTTC.

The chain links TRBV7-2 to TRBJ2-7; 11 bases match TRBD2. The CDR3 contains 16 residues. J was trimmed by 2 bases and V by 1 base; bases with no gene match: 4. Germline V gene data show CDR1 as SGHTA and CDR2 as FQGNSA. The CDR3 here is CASSLVLAGGPYEQYF. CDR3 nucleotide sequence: TGTGCCAGCAGCTTAGTCCTAGCGGGGGGACCCTACGAGCAGTACTTC.

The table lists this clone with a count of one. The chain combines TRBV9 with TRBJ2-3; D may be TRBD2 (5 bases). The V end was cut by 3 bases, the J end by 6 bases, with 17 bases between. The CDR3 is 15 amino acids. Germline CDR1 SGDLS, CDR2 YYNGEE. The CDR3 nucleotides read TGTGCCAGCAGCGCCGGGGTCTCCCATCGGGATACGCAGTATTTT. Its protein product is CASSAGVSHRDTQYF.

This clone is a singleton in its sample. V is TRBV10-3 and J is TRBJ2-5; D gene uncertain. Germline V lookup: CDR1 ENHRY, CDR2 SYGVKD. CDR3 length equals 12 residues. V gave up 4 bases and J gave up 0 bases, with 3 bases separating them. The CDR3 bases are TGTGCCATCAGTGCAAACCAAGAGACCCAGTACTTC. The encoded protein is CAISANQETQYF.